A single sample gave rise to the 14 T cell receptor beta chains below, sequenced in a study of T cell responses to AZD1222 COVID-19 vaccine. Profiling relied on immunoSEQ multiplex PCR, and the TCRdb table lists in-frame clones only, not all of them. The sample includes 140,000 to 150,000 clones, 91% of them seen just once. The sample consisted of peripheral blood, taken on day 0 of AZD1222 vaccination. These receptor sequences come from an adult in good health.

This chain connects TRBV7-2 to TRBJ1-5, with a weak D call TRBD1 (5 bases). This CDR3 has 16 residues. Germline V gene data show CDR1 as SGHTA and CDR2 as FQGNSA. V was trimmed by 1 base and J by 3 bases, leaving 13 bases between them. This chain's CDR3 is CASSLGWDGNNQPQHF. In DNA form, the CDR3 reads TGTGCCAGCAGCTTAGGATGGGACGGAAACAATCAGCCCCAGCATTTT.

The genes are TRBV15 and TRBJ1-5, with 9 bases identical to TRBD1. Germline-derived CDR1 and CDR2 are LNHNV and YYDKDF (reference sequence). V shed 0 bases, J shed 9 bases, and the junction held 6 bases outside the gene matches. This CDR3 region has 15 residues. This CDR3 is CATSREGQGIVPQHF. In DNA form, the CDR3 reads TGTGCCACCAGCAGAGAAGGACAGGGGATTGTGCCCCAGCATTTT.

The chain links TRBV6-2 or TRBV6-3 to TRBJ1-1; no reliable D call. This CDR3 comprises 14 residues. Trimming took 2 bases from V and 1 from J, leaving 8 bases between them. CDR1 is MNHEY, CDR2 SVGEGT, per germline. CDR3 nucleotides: TGTGCCAGCAGTTACGCGGGTTCGAACACTGAAGCTTTCTTT. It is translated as CASSYAGSNTEAFF.

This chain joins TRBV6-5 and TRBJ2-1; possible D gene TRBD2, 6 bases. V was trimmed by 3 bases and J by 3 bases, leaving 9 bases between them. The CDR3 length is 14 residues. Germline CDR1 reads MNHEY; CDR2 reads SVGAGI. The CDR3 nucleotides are TGTGCCAGCAGTTATTCGGGAGTCTACAATGAGCAGTTCTTC. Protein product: CASSYSGVYNEQFF.

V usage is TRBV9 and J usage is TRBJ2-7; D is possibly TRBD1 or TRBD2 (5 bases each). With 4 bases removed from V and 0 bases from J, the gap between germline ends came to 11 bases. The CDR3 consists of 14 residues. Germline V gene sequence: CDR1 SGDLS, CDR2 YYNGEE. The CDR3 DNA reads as TGTGCCAGCAGCCCGGGGACGGACTCCTACGAGCAGTACTTC. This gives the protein CASSPGTDSYEQYF.

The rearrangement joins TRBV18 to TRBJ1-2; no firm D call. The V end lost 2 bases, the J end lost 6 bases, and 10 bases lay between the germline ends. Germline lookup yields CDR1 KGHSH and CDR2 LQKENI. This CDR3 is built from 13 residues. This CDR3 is CASSPKQENGYTF. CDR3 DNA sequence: TGTGCCAGCTCACCAAAGCAGGAAAATGGCTACACCTTC.

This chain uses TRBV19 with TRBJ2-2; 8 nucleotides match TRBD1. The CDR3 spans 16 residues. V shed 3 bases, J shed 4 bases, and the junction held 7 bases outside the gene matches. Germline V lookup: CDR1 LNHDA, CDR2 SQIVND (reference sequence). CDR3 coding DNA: TGTGCCAGTAGTATCCCGACAGGGGTGGCCACCGGGGAGCTGTTTTTT. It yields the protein CASSIPTGVATGELFF.

The CDR3 sequence: CASSQLAGVSNTQYF. DNA of the CDR3: TGTGCCAGCAGCCAACTAGCGGGAGTCTCAAATACGCAGTATTTT. The rearrangement links TRBV2 to TRBJ2-3, with 11 bases lining up with TRBD2. The germline CDR1 and CDR2 sequences are SNHLY and FYNNEI. There are 15 residues in the CDR3. The J segment lost 7 bases and the V segment lost 6 bases, leaving 9 bases of the junction unmatched.

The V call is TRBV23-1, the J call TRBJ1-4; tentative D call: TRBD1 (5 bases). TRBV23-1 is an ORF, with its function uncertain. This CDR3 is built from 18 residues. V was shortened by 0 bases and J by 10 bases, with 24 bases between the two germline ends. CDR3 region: CASSQSGGGPGVVGKLFF. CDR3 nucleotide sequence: TGCGCCAGCAGTCAATCGGGTGGGGGTCCCGGGGTGGTTGGAAAACTGTTTTTT.

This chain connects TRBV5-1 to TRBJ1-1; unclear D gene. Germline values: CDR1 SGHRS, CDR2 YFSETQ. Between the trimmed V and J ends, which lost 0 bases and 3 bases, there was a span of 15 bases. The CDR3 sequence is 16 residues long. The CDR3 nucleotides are TGCGCCAGCAGCTTGGGAAGGAAGAGAGTGGACACTGAAGCTTTCTTT. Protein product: CASSLGRKRVDTEAFF. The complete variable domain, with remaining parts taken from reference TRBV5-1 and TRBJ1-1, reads KAGVTQTPRYLIKTRGQQVTLSCSPISGHRSVSWYQQTPGQGLQFLFEYFSETQRNKGNFPGRFSGRQFSNSRSEMNVSTLELGDSALYLCASSLGRKRVDTEAFFGQGTRLTVV.

The CDR3 DNA follows: TGTGCCAGCAGTTTATCCACGGGAGGCCGATACGAGCAGTACTTC. Translated: CASSLSTGGRYEQYF. The chain combines TRBV27 with TRBJ2-7; 7 bases match TRBD2. With 0 bases clipped from V and 4 bases from J, the junction kept 6 bases outside the gene matches. The CDR3 consists of 15 residues. CDR1 MNHEY and CDR2 SMNVEV come from the germline V gene (reference sequence).

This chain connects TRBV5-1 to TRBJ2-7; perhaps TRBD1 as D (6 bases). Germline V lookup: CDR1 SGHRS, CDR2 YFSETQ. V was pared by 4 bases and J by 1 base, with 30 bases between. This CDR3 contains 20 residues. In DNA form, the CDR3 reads TGCGCCAGCAGCCTAAGAACCGTGACAGGCCCACTCGCCCTTTCCTACGAGCAGTACTTC. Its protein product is CASSLRTVTGPLALSYEQYF.

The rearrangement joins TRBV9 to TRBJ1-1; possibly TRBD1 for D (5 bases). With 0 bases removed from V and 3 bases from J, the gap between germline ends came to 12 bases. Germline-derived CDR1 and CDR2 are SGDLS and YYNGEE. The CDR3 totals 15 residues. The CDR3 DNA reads TGTGCCAGCAGCGTAGCAGGGACTGCTGACACTGAAGCTTTCTTT. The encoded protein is CASSVAGTADTEAFF.

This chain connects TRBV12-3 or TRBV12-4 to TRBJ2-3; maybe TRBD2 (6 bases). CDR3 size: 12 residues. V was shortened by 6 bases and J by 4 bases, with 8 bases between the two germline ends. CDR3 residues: CASSGLSDTQYF. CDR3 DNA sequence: TGTGCCAGCAGCGGACTATCAGATACGCAGTATTTT.